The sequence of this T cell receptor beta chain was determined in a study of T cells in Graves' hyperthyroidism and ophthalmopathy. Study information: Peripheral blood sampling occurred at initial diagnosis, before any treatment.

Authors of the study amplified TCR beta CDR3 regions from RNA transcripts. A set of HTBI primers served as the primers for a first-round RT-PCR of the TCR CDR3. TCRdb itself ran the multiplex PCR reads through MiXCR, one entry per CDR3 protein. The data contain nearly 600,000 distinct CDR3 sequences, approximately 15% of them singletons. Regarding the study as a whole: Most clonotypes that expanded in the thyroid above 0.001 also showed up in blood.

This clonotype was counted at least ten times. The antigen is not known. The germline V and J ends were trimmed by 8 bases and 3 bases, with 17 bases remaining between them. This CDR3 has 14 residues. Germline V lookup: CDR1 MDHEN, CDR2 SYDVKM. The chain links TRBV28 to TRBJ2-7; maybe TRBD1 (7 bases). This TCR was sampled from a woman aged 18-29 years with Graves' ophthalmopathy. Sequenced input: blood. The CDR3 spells CASASGRGVYEQYF. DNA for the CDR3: TGTGCCAGCGCAAGTGGCAGGGGGGTCTACGAGCAGTACTTC.